This T cell receptor (beta chain) was recorded in a study of control samples from healthy donors and cancer patients. Data came from immunoSEQ multiplex PCR; TCRdb stores just in-frame clones and leaves some out. The repertoire consists of 170,000 or so clones, with 85% to 95% occurring once and the leading ten covering about 1.4%. The sample was blood. The clonotype comes from a man aged 25-40 years in good health.

CDR3 sequence: CASSRNGEEETQYF. The CDR3 DNA is TGTGCCAGCAGCCGAAATGGGGAGGAAGAGACCCAGTACTTC. This chain uses TRBV11-2 with TRBJ2-5; weak D call: TRBD2 (6 bases). The V end was cut by 5 bases, the J end by 3 bases, with 13 bases between. Germline V gene data show CDR1 as SGHAT and CDR2 as FQNNGV. The CDR3 loop spans 14 amino acids.